This TCR beta chain was identified during a study of control samples from healthy donors and cancer patients. Germline V gene data show CDR1 as SNHLY and CDR2 as FYNNEI. The CDR3 contains 14 residues. V lost 6 bases and J 3 bases, leaving 9 bases between the germline ends. Sequenced by immunoSEQ multiplex PCR; TCRdb stores in-frame clones only, minus some. The sample has about 100,000 clones, roughly 89% seen once. The TCR sequence derives from a human donor in good health. The donor label of this sample is uncertain. The sample comprised blood. The chain carries TRBV2 and TRBJ1-6; weak D call: TRBD1 (5 bases). The CDR3 loop reads CASSDRIYNSPLHF. The CDR3 DNA is TGTGCCAGCAGCGACAGAATCTATAATTCACCCCTCCACTTT. The full variable domain, completed using reference TRBV2 and TRBJ1-6, is EPEVTQTPSHQVTQMGQEVILRCVPISNHLYFYWYRQILGQKVEFLVSFYNNEISEKSEIFDDQFSVERPDGSNFTLKIRSTKLEDSAMYFCASSDRIYNSPLHFGNGTRLTVT.